Listed here is a single TCR beta chain. The antigen remains unidentified. This specimen comes from a study of cytotoxic CD8 clonotypes in ibrutinib-treated CLL. Produced via immunoSEQ multiplex PCR; TCRdb's table is partial and in-frame only. The sample contains some 130,000 clones, about 91% of which appear only once. Overall study findings and caveats: Public clonotypes were seen rarely and were contracted or stable on treatment.

The source material was PBMCs, sampled after 12 months of ibrutinib treatment. The receptor comes from a human donor with chronic lymphocytic leukemia.

The CDR3 region is CASSSSLLSANTGELFF. In DNA, the CDR3 is TGTGCCAGCAGTAGTTCCTTACTATCCGCGAACACCGGGGAGCTGTTTTTT. The chain couples TRBV7-3 to TRBJ2-2; unclear D gene. CDR3 length equals 17 residues. Germline V CDR1 and CDR2: SGHTA, FQGTGA. Trimming left V 6 bases short and J 0 bases short, with 17 bases between.